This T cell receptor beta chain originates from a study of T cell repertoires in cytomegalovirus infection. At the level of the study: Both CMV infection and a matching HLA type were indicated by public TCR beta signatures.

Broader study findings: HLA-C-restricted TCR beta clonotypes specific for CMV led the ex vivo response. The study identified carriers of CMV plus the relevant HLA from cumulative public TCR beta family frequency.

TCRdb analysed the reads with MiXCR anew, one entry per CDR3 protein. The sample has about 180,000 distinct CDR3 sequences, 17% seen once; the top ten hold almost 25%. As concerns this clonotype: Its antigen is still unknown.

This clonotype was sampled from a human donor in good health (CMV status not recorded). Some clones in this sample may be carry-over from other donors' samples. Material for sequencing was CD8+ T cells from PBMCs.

The CDR3 loop is CASSYVLRLPYEQYF. CDR3 in DNA: TGTGCCAGCAGTTATGTCTTGAGACTCCCCTACGAGCAGTACTTC. The chain joins TRBV28 to TRBJ2-7, with D unclear. Germline lookup yields CDR1 MDHEN and CDR2 SYDVKM. V shed 4 bases and J shed 2 bases, with 15 bases lying between them. The CDR3 runs 15 residues.